These T cell receptor beta chains were read from a single sample in a study of T cell responses to AZD1222 COVID-19 vaccine. The protocol was immunoSEQ multiplex PCR, while the TCRdb copy is restricted to in-frame clones and leaves out a portion. The sample carries about 120,000 clones, 70% to 85% recorded once. Specimen: peripheral blood, collected on day 0 of AZD1222 vaccination. Receptor source: an adult in good health. Each CDR3 is given with its conserved first and last residue. The D gene is left open where the match is weak. Expanded clones are given a class, and other clones once, few, many or no size at all.

>few|TRBV7-2|TRBJ2-7|TRBD1
CASSVGQGKTGYEQYF
TGTGCCAGCAGCGTCGGACAGGGGAAAACGGGTTACGAGCAGTACTTC
>NA|TRBV3-1/TRBV3-2|TRBJ1-6|NA
CASRLIQGGNSPLHF
TGTGCCAGCAGGCTCATTCAAGGGGGTAATTCACCCCTCCACTTT
>NA|TRBV30|TRBJ2-1|NA
CAWSLNEQFF
TGTGCCTGGAGTTTAAATGAGCAGTTCTTC
>NA|TRBV28|TRBJ2-3|TRBD2
CASSLRGGVTDTQYF
TGTGCCAGCAGTTTACGGGGGGGCGTAACAGATACGCAGTATTTT
>NA|TRBV7-2|TRBJ2-7|TRBD1
CASSLGGTGQYEQYF
TGTGCCAGCAGCTTAGGTGGGACAGGGCAGTACGAGCAGTACTTC
>NA|TRBV11-2|TRBJ1-1|NA
CASSPDTDSGAEAFF
TGTGCCAGCAGCCCGGACACCGACAGTGGGGCTGAAGCTTTCTTT
>NA|TRBV5-6|TRBJ1-4|NA
CASSYVPSNEKLFF
TGTGCCAGCAGCTACGTCCCTTCTAATGAAAAACTGTTTTTT
>NA|TRBV5-5|TRBJ2-1|NA
CASSSLDRKNNEQFF
TGTGCCAGCAGCTCCTTGGACAGAAAAAACAATGAGCAGTTCTTC
>few|TRBV28|TRBJ2-7|TRBD1
CASSGQIYEQYF
TGTGCCAGCTCGGGACAGATCTACGAGCAGTACTTC
>NA|TRBV5-1|TRBJ1-2|NA
CASSRFGEGYYTF
TGCGCCAGCAGCCGATTTGGGGAGGGGTACTACACCTTC
>NA|TRBV30|TRBJ2-7|TRBD2
CAWSGGLAGYEQYF
TGTGCCTGGAGTGGGGGACTAGCCGGCTACGAGCAGTACTTC